This T cell receptor (beta chain) was captured in a study of CD8 T cells in ankylosing spondylitis. This clonotype occurred many times. Its antigen is not identified. This CDR3 spans 12 amino acids. Germline CDR1 is SGHVS and CDR2 is FQNEAQ. The V end lost 5 bases, the J end lost 2 bases, and 5 bases lay between the germline ends. Broader study findings: Matched ankylosing spondylitis synovial fluid reportedly contained a significantly enriched population of disease-linked clones. Within peripheral blood, clones linked to disease were CD8+ and relatively rare. What appeared characteristic of ankylosing spondylitis blood was a TCR beta motif of eight highly homologous variants.

TCRdb analysed the 5' RACE reads with MiXCR anew, one entry per CDR3 protein. The sample gives 400,000 to 450,000 distinct CDR3 sequences, 17% of which show up once; 0.95% to 1.1% is in the top ten. The V and J genes are TRBV7-8 and TRBJ2-3; D ambiguous. The sequence derives from a male donor with ankylosing spondylitis. The sequenced sample consisted of blood, either unsorted or a sorted T cell fraction (not recorded which). The CDR3 nucleotides are TGTGCCAGCAGCCGGTACACAGATACGCAGTATTTT. As protein: CASSRYTDTQYF.